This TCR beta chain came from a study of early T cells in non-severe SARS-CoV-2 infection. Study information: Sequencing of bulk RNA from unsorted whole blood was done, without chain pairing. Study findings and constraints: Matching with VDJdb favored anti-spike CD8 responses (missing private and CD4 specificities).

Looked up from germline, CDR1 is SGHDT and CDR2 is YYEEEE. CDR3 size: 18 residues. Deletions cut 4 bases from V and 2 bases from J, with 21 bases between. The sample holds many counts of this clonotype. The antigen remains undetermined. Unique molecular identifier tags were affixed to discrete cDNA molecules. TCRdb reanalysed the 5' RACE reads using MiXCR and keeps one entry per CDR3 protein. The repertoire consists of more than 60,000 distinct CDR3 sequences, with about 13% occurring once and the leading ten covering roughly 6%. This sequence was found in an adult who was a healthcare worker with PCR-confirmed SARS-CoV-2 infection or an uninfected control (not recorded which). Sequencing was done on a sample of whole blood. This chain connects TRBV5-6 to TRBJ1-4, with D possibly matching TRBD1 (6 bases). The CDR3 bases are TGTGCCAGCAGCCCACCTACACAGGGAATTGGGACTAATGAAAAACTGTTTTTT. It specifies CASSPPTQGIGTNEKLFF.